A single sample gave rise to the 24 T cell receptor beta chains below, sequenced in a study of cytomegalovirus exposure and HLA in healthy donors. The assay was immunoSEQ multiplex PCR, and TCRdb's table has in-frame clones only and misses some. The data contain about 150,000 clones, 85% to 90% of them singletons. The source material was PBMCs. Every receptor here comes from a woman in her 30s in good health and CMV-seropositive.

The gene calls are TRBV5-1 and TRBJ2-5; TRBD1 might be the D (6 bases). The CDR3 contains 13 residues. V was cut by 1 base and J by 3 bases, with 7 bases left in between. Per the germline V gene, CDR1 is SGHRS and CDR2 is YFSETQ. CDR3 nucleotide sequence: TGCGCCAGCAGCTTGACAGGGAAAGAGACCCAGTACTTC. This encodes CASSLTGKETQYF.

J is TRBJ2-5 and V is TRBV4-1, with D perhaps matching TRBD2 (5 bases). Trimming shortened V by 4 bases and J by 2 bases, and 8 bases separated the two germline ends. Germline-derived CDR1 and CDR2 are MGHRA and YSYEKL. This CDR3 has 13 amino acids. The CDR3 coding sequence is TGCGCCAGCAGCCGCCGGGAACAAGAGACCCAGTACTTC. Amino acid sequence: CASSRREQETQYF.

CDR3 DNA sequence: TGCGCCAGCAGCTACGGACTAGCGGGAGAGTTGGACAATGAGCAGTTCTTC. Protein sequence: CASSYGLAGELDNEQFF. This rearrangement joins TRBV5-1 to TRBJ2-1; 13 bases fit TRBD2. Germline V gene sequence: CDR1 SGHRS, CDR2 YFSETQ. CDR3 length equals 17 residues. The junction had 8 bases not matched to a gene; V was cut back by 3 bases and J by 5 bases.

In this sample, this clone turned up once. J is TRBJ2-7 and V is TRBV25-1, with D maybe TRBD1 (6 bases). The V gene lost 8 bases and the J gene lost 0 bases, with 14 bases spanning the gap. The germline V gene has CDR1 MGHDK and CDR2 SYGVNS. The CDR3 is made up of 14 amino acids. The CDR3 DNA follows: TGTGCCAGCGGGAACATGGACAGCTCCTACGAGCAGTACTTC. It specifies CASGNMDSSYEQYF.

The chain employs TRBV15 and TRBJ2-5; weak D call: TRBD1 (6 bases). Looked up from germline, CDR1 is LNHNV and CDR2 is YYDKDF (reference sequence). With 0 bases removed from V and 10 bases from J, the gap between germline ends came to 15 bases. This CDR3 comprises 14 residues. CDR3 nucleotide sequence: TGTGCCACCAGCAGAGATAGGGGGACCCCTGTCCAGTACTTC. Translating gives CATSRDRGTPVQYF.

This clone was recorded once. This chain uses TRBV28 with TRBJ1-6; the D is unclear. Germline V CDR1 and CDR2: MDHEN, SYDVKM. This CDR3 is 12 amino acids long. The V and J ends lost 2 bases and 10 bases respectively, with 6 bases between them. Here the CDR3 DNA reads TGTGCCAGCAGTTTACTCCAGTCACCCCTCCACTTT. Its protein product is CASSLLQSPLHF.

The chain joins TRBV7-9 to TRBJ2-1, with 8 nucleotides matching TRBD2. The CDR3 runs to 13 residues. Trimming cost V 7 bases and J 8 bases; bases outside gene matches: 7. Germline CDR1 reads SEHNR; CDR2 reads FQNEAQ (reference sequence). The CDR3 DNA reads TGTGCCAGCATGGGACTAGAGCATGATGAGCAGTTCTTC. This encodes CASMGLEHDEQFF.

The CDR3 bases are TGCAGCGGGGAGGGGATTGGGGCGGCATCGGAGACCCAGTACTTC. Encoded protein: CSGEGIGAASETQYF. This rearrangement joins TRBV29-1 to TRBJ2-5; TRBD2 matches 7 bases. Per the germline V gene, CDR1 is SQVTM and CDR2 is ANQGSEA. V lost 7 bases to trimming and J lost 5 bases; unmatched junction nucleotides: 16. The CDR3 is 15 residues long.

V is TRBV21-1 and J is TRBJ2-7; the D segment call TRBD2 is taken from the table without a DNA check. TRBV21-1 is given as a pseudogene. There are 18 residues in the CDR3. Here the CDR3 reads CASSNWTSGTSLYYEQYF. The CDR3 region has the DNA TGTGCCAGCAGCAATTGGACTAGCGGGACCTCCCTGTACTACGAGCAGTACTTC.

J is TRBJ2-3 and V is TRBV5-1, with a possible D match to TRBD2 (6 bases). The CDR3 totals 14 residues. The V and J ends lost 5 bases and 3 bases respectively, with 13 bases between them. Germline loops: CDR1 SGHRS, CDR2 YFSETQ. CDR3: CASRGLVATDTQYF. The CDR3 DNA reads as TGCGCCAGCAGGGGACTTGTTGCGACAGATACGCAGTATTTT. Using reference TRBV5-1 and TRBJ2-3 for the parts outside the CDR3, the full variable domain is KAGVTQTPRYLIKTRGQQVTLSCSPISGHRSVSWYQQTPGQGLQFLFEYFSETQRNKGNFPGRFSGRQFSNSRSEMNVSTLELGDSALYLCASRGLVATDTQYFGPGTRLTVL.

The chain links TRBV5-1 to TRBJ2-7, with TRBD2 matching over 8 bases. Germline V gives CDR1 SGHRS, CDR2 YFSETQ. The ends lost 3 bases at V and 4 bases at J; junction bases unmatched: 6. This CDR3 is built from 14 residues. CDR3 residues: CASSSLAGSYEQYF. In DNA form, the CDR3 reads TGCGCCAGCAGCTCATTAGCGGGGTCATACGAGCAGTACTTC.

This chain uses TRBV7-9 with TRBJ1-4; D ambiguous. CDR3 length equals 17 residues. Germline V gene sequence: CDR1 SEHNR, CDR2 FQNEAQ (reference sequence). V was pared by 0 bases and J by 4 bases, with 15 bases between. The CDR3 sequence is CASSLALTTIGNEKLFF. CDR3 in DNA: TGTGCCAGCAGCTTAGCCTTGACGACAATCGGTAATGAAAAACTGTTTTTT.

J is TRBJ2-3 and V is TRBV6-6; TRBD1 matches at 12 bases. Germline V gene sequence: CDR1 MNHNY, CDR2 SVGAGI (reference sequence). This CDR3 region has 13 residues. V dropped 8 bases and J dropped 4; count of bases not matched to a gene: 1. The CDR3 spells CASRDRGPDTQYF. The DNA of the CDR3 is TGTGCCAGCCGGGACAGGGGGCCAGATACGCAGTATTTT.

CDR3 amino acids: CASSLDSSYGYTF. The CDR3 DNA sequence: TGTGCCAGCAGCTTGGACAGCTCCTATGGCTACACCTTC. The gene calls are TRBV5-6 and TRBJ1-2; D uncertain. CDR1 SGHDT and CDR2 YYEEEE come from the germline V gene. The CDR3 consists of 13 residues. With 0 bases removed from V and 4 bases from J, the gap between germline ends came to 7 bases.

This clone was counted once. The V call is TRBV28, the J call TRBJ2-2; no clear D gene. The CDR3 is 12 residues long. V shed 6 bases and J shed 6 bases, with 8 bases lying between them. Germline V gives CDR1 MDHEN, CDR2 SYDVKM. The CDR3 region is CASRASAGELFF. In nucleotides, the CDR3 is TGTGCCAGCAGAGCTAGTGCCGGGGAGCTGTTTTTT.

This clone has only a few counts. CDR3 nucleotide sequence: TGTGCCAGCAGTTCGACTCGGAGGGAGCAGTACTTC. This translates into CASSSTRREQYF. J is TRBJ2-7 and V is TRBV11-2; TRBD2 is a possible D gene (5 bases). Between the trimmed V and J ends, which lost 6 bases and 7 bases, there was a span of 13 bases. The CDR3 length is 12 residues. Germline-derived CDR1 and CDR2 are SGHAT and FQNNGV.

The chain has TRBV14 and TRBJ2-3; D perhaps matches TRBD2 (6 bases). Deletions cut 4 bases from V and 3 bases from J, with 17 bases between. CDR3 size: 16 residues. Germline CDR1 reads SGHDN; CDR2 reads FVKESK. The CDR3 nucleotides are TGTGCCAGCAGCCGACAAGCGGGCAGTCGTACAGATACGCAGTATTTT. It yields the protein CASSRQAGSRTDTQYF.

This chain uses TRBV2 with TRBJ2-5, with 8 bases aligning to TRBD1. V shed 5 bases, J shed 1 base, and the junction held 9 bases outside the gene matches. The CDR3 covers 16 residues. CDR1 is SNHLY and CDR2 is FYNNEI in the germline V gene. CDR3 DNA sequence: TGTGCCAGCAGTACCCCAGGGGGCCGTCTCCAAGAGACCCAGTACTTC. Translated, it gives CASSTPGGRLQETQYF.

In its sample, this clone was seen once. The gene calls are TRBV2 and TRBJ2-3; TRBD1 aligns across 7 bases. CDR1 and CDR2 from the germline V gene are SNHLY and FYNNEI. The V segment lost 10 bases and the J segment 5 bases; nucleotides outside the gene matches: 9. CDR3 size: 13 residues. This chain's CDR3 is CATRGGLRDTQYF. As DNA, the CDR3 is TGTGCCACCAGAGGGGGCCTACGAGATACGCAGTATTTT. Complete variable domain (other parts from reference TRBV2 and TRBJ2-3): EPEVTQTPSHQVTQMGQEVILRCVPISNHLYFYWYRQILGQKVEFLVSFYNNEISEKSEIFDDQFSVERPDGSNFTLKIRSTKLEDSAMYFCATRGGLRDTQYFGPGTRLTVL.

The chain joins TRBV6-1 to TRBJ1-1; 7 bases agree with TRBD1. V shed 10 bases, J shed 5 bases, and the junction held 7 bases outside the gene matches. The CDR3 has 12 amino acids. Germline V lookup: CDR1 MNHNS, CDR2 SASEGT. The DNA for the CDR3 is TGTGCCACGGGCTACAGGGGAACTGAAGCTTTCTTT. It specifies CATGYRGTEAFF.

The chain employs TRBV5-1 and TRBJ1-4; tentatively, D is TRBD1 (5 bases). The V and J ends lost 2 bases and 8 bases respectively, with 13 bases between them. CDR1 is SGHRS and CDR2 is YFSETQ in the germline V gene. This CDR3 spans 14 amino acids. The CDR3 nucleotides read TGCGCCAGCAGCTTTGCAGGGTTAGGAGAAAAACTGTTTTTT. Translated, it gives CASSFAGLGEKLFF.

This chain links TRBV11-2 with TRBJ2-7; D not certain. CDR3 length: 16 residues. Germline V gives CDR1 SGHAT, CDR2 FQNNGV. V was trimmed by 5 bases and J by 3 bases, leaving 20 bases between them. The CDR3 region is CASSPYSRSVLYEQYF. The CDR3 bases are TGTGCCAGCAGCCCCTATAGTAGGAGCGTCCTCTACGAGCAGTACTTC.

The chain links TRBV7-2 to TRBJ1-2; a possible D gene is TRBD1 (6 bases). Between the trimmed V and J ends, which lost 5 bases and 5 bases, there was a span of 18 bases. The V gene's germline CDR1 is SGHTA and CDR2 FQGNSA. The CDR3 runs to 15 residues. The CDR3 loop reads CASSNTPGQKYGYTF. The DNA of the CDR3 is TGTGCCAGCAGCAATACCCCCGGACAGAAGTATGGCTACACCTTC.

The J gene is TRBJ2-1, the V gene TRBV28; D is unresolved. This CDR3 comprises 12 residues. Between the trimmed V and J ends, which lost 6 bases and 7 bases, there was a span of 10 bases. Germline V CDR1 and CDR2: MDHEN, SYDVKM. CDR3 loop: CASSRMRNEQFF. The CDR3 nucleotides are TGTGCCAGCAGCCGAATGCGGAATGAGCAGTTCTTC.